Below, 23 T cell receptor beta chains from the same sample are listed, as sequenced in a study of neoadjuvant anti-PD-1 for oral cavity cancer. Using immunoSEQ multiplex PCR, the repertoire was profiled, and TCRdb retains in-frame clones only, with some absent. The sample holds tens of thousands of clones; approximately 81% are singletons and the top ten take 3% to 3.5%. Documented time point: after neoadjuvant nivolumab, at surgical resection. Source: PBMCs, taken after nivolumab (anti-PD-1) treatment. Source of these receptors: a person aged 35-79 years with oral cavity squamous cell carcinoma.

The V call is TRBV27, the J call TRBJ2-3, with unresolved D. The CDR3 has 14 residues. Looked up from germline, CDR1 is MNHEY and CDR2 is SMNVEV (reference sequence). Trimming removed 2 bases from V and 1 base from J, with 7 bases in between. The CDR3 DNA reads TGTGCCAGCAGTTTAGCGGCCGGCACAGATACGCAGTATTTT. This encodes CASSLAAGTDTQYF.

A single count supports this clone. V gene TRBV19 combines with J gene TRBJ2-2; unclear D gene. This CDR3 spans 14 amino acids. The V gene lost 7 bases and the J gene lost 1 base, with 10 bases spanning the gap. In germline, CDR1 is LNHDA, CDR2 SQIVND (reference sequence). The CDR3 coding sequence is TGTGCCAGTAAAAAGAACTGGAACACCGGGGAGCTGTTTTTT. Translation gives CASKKNWNTGELFF. Variable domain in full (rest from reference TRBV19 and TRBJ2-2): DGGITQSPKYLFRKEGQNVTLSCEQNLNHDAMYWYRQDPGQGLRLIYYSQIVNDFQKGDIAEGYSVSREKKESFPLTVTSAQKNPTAFYLCASKKNWNTGELFFGEGSRLTVL.

The CDR3 loop reads CASSYSIGTLEAFF. The CDR3, as DNA: TGTGCCAGCAGTTACTCGATAGGGACCCTTGAAGCTTTCTTT. V and J are TRBV6-5 and TRBJ1-1; D perhaps matches TRBD1 (5 bases). V was pared by 0 bases and J by 7 bases, with 12 bases between. There are 14 residues in the CDR3. The V gene's germline CDR1 is MNHEY and CDR2 SVGAGI.

The chain is built from TRBV28 and TRBJ2-7, with D possibly matching TRBD1 (6 bases). From germline, CDR1 is MDHEN and CDR2 SYDVKM. CDR3 size: 13 residues. Trimming took 10 bases from V and 3 from J, leaving 16 bases between them. The CDR3 bases are TGTGCCACCTTCCAGGGGTCTTTCTACGAGCAGTACTTC. Protein: CATFQGSFYEQYF.

The chain combines TRBV6-5 with TRBJ2-5, with D maybe TRBD2 (6 bases). Germline CDR1 is MNHEY and CDR2 is SVGAGI. Trimming cost V 0 bases and J 4 bases, with 9 bases left between them. The CDR3 totals 14 residues. CDR3 region: CASSYSGGTETQYF. The DNA for the CDR3 is TGTGCCAGCAGTTACTCTGGCGGGACAGAGACCCAGTACTTC.

Concerning this clone: This specimen includes other DNA sequences encoding the same CDR3. The V gene is TRBV29-1, the J gene TRBJ1-1; D is unclear. This CDR3 is 11 amino acids long. Germline CDR1 SQVTM, CDR2 ANQGSEA. The V end lost 4 bases, the J end lost 3 bases, and 6 bases lay between the germline ends. CDR3 protein: CSVGGDTEAFF. The CDR3 nucleotides are TGCAGCGTTGGTGGTGACACTGAAGCTTTCTTT.

This chain links TRBV1 with TRBJ1-4; TRBD1, the table's D call, lacks a check against the DNA. TRBV1 is noted as a pseudogene. This CDR3 is built from 15 residues. CDR3: CTSRPTTGGDEKLFF. CDR3 nucleotides: TGCACCAGCAGGCCCACGACAGGGGGCGACGAAAAACTGTTTTTT.

V usage is TRBV7-6 and J usage is TRBJ1-1; no clear D gene. V was cut by 1 base and J by 2 bases, with 8 bases left in between. CDR3 length: 14 residues. Germline-derived CDR1 and CDR2 are SGHVS and FNYEAQ. CDR3 in DNA: TGTGCCAGCAGCTTAGAGGCGCTAAACACTGAAGCTTTCTTT. It encodes CASSLEALNTEAFF.

This clone was seen more than once but under ten times. The chain is built from TRBV27 and TRBJ2-7, with D possibly TRBD1 on 5 matching bases. Germline-derived CDR1 and CDR2 are MNHEY and SMNVEV (reference sequence). V lost 1 base and J 2 bases, leaving 12 bases between the germline ends. This CDR3 comprises 15 residues. CDR3 protein: CASSLYPGPPYEQYF. Written as DNA, the CDR3 is TGTGCCAGCAGTTTATACCCAGGGCCTCCCTACGAGCAGTACTTC.

The chain couples TRBV30 to TRBJ2-1; either TRBD1 or TRBD2 may fit D (8 bases each). Looked up from germline, CDR1 is GTSNPN and CDR2 is SVGIG (reference sequence). The CDR3 is 19 residues long. V was cut by 2 bases and J by 0 bases, with 23 bases left in between. CDR3 bases: TGTGCCTGGAGTTCAGGGGGCGGGAGGTATCGGTCCTCCTACAATGAGCAGTTCTTC. As protein: CAWSSGGGRYRSSYNEQFF.

The V and J genes are TRBV11-2 and TRBJ2-7, with 8 bases lining up with TRBD2. CDR1 is SGHAT and CDR2 is FQNNGV in the germline V gene. The ends lost 6 bases at V and 2 bases at J; junction bases unmatched: 9. CDR3 length: 15 amino acids. CDR3 DNA sequence: TGTGCCAGCAGACGACCTGGGACTAGAACCTACGAGCAGTACTTC. Translation gives CASRRPGTRTYEQYF.

The genes are TRBV6-1 and TRBJ2-3; 7 nucleotides match TRBD1. Germline assignment: CDR1 MNHNS and CDR2 SASEGT. The CDR3 runs 14 residues. J gave up 6 bases and V 7 bases, and 10 bases lay outside the gene matches. The CDR3 region has the DNA TGTGCCAGCAAAAGGGCTGCACAGGGGGATACGCAGTATTTT. Its protein product is CASKRAAQGDTQYF.

This clone was counted once. In DNA, the CDR3 is TGTGCCAGCAGTGAACCCGGCGGAGGGGTGACGGGAAACACCATATATTTT. Its translation: CASSEPGGGVTGNTIYF. The chain links TRBV6-1 to TRBJ1-3, with a tentative D call TRBD1 (5 bases). CDR3 length: 17 amino acids. Germline V lookup: CDR1 MNHNS, CDR2 SASEGT. V lost 2 bases and J 4 bases, leaving 18 bases between the germline ends.

V usage is TRBV6-1 and J usage is TRBJ2-7; 7 positions match TRBD1. Looked up from germline, CDR1 is MNHNS and CDR2 is SASEGT. The CDR3 length is 15 residues. Losses at the gene ends were 3 bases for V and 3 bases for J; bases not matched to a gene: 8. The CDR3 DNA follows: TGTGCCAGCAGTGAGCAGCCGGGACAGAGCTACGAGCAGTACTTC. Its translation: CASSEQPGQSYEQYF.

The CDR3 sequence: CASSQVLRGGYTF. The CDR3 DNA follows: TGCGCCAGCAGCCAAGTCTTGAGAGGGGGCTACACCTTC. The chain has TRBV4-1 and TRBJ1-2; D is ambiguous. The CDR3 is 13 amino acids. V was cut by 1 base and J by 8 bases, with 11 bases left in between. Germline loops: CDR1 MGHRA, CDR2 YSYEKL.

The V call is TRBV6-4, the J call TRBJ1-2; 11 nucleotides match TRBD1. J lost 3 bases, V lost 6 bases, and 0 bases had no gene match. The germline V gene encodes CDR1 MRHNA and CDR2 SNTAGT. CDR3 size: 13 residues. The CDR3 nucleotides are TGTGCCAGCAGGGGACAGGGGGACTATGGCTACACCTTC. It is translated as CASRGQGDYGYTF.

Only a few counts were recorded for this clone. The V and J genes are TRBV10-3 and TRBJ1-1, with 9 positions matching TRBD1. V lost 0 bases, J lost 7 bases, and 6 bases stayed unmatched. Germline CDR1 ENHRY, CDR2 SYGVKD. The CDR3 length is 15 residues. In DNA, the CDR3 is TGTGCCATCAGTGAGTCCTCGGACAGGGGTTATGAAGCTTTCTTT. The encoded protein is CAISESSDRGYEAFF.

In this sample, this clone turned up a few times. The CDR3 sequence: CASSLVGGTYEQYF. CDR3 bases: TGTGCCAGCAGCTTAGTGGGGGGAACCTACGAGCAGTACTTC. This chain connects TRBV7-9 to TRBJ2-7, with a possible D match to TRBD2 (6 bases). Germline CDR1 and CDR2: SEHNR and FQNEAQ (reference sequence). Trimming took 1 base from V and 2 from J, leaving 9 bases between them. The CDR3 consists of 14 residues.

The genes are TRBV6-6 and TRBJ1-3; unclear D gene. The CDR3 has 16 residues. Per the germline V gene, CDR1 is MNHNY and CDR2 is SVGAGI (reference sequence). The V end was cut by 6 bases, the J end by 0 bases, with 15 bases between. The CDR3 spells CASSPMSGDSGNTIYF. CDR3 nucleotide sequence: TGTGCCAGCAGCCCTATGTCCGGGGACTCTGGAAACACCATATATTTT.

The chain joins TRBV5-6 to TRBJ2-2; 14 bases are shared with TRBD2. The CDR3 extends over 17 amino acids. Losses at the gene ends were 0 bases for V and 9 bases for J; bases not matched to a gene: 7. Germline V lookup: CDR1 SGHDT, CDR2 YYEEEE. In DNA, the CDR3 is TGTGCCAGCAGCTTGGCCGGACTAGCGGGAGGAGGCCGGGAGCTGTTTTTT. The encoded protein is CASSLAGLAGGGRELFF.

The V call is TRBV29-1, the J call TRBJ1-2; D unresolved. From germline, CDR1 is SQVTM and CDR2 ANQGSEA. The CDR3 sequence is 13 residues long. Trimming left V 5 bases short and J 12 bases short, with 22 bases between. CDR3 amino acids: CSVREGGEAGDTF. The CDR3 DNA sequence: TGCAGCGTTAGGGAGGGTGGGGAGGCTGGGGACACCTTC.

This chain joins TRBV4-1 and TRBJ2-3; 10 nucleotides match TRBD1. Germline V lookup: CDR1 MGHRA, CDR2 YSYEKL. V lost 3 bases, J lost 5 bases, and 8 bases stayed unmatched. The CDR3 spans 16 residues. The CDR3 nucleotides are TGCGCCAGCAGCCAGTCTGGACAGGGGGGAAAAGATACGCAGTATTTT. Its translation: CASSQSGQGGKDTQYF.

The genes are TRBV6-5 and TRBJ2-1; 9 bases line up with TRBD2. The V and J ends lost 5 bases and 3 bases, in that order; junction bases with no gene match: 5. The CDR3 is 15 amino acids. Germline V gene lookup returns CDR1 MNHEY and CDR2 SVGAGI. Here the CDR3 DNA reads TGTGCCAGCAGTACTGTAGCGGGAGTCTACAATGAGCAGTTCTTC. Translated: CASSTVAGVYNEQFF.